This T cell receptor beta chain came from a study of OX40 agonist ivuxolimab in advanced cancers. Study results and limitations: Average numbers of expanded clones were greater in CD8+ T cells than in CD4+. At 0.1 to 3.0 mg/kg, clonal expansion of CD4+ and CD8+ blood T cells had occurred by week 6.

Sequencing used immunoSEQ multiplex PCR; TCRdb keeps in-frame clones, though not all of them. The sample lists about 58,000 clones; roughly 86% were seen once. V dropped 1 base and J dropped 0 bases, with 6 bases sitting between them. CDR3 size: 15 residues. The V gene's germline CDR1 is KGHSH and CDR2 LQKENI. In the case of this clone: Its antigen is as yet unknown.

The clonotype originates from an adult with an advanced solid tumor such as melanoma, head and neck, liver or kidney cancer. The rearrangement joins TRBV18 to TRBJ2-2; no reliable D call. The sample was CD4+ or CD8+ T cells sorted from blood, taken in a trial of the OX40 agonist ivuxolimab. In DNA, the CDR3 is TGTGCCAGCTCACCACGGCAGACGAACACCGGGGAGCTGTTTTTT. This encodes CASSPRQTNTGELFF.